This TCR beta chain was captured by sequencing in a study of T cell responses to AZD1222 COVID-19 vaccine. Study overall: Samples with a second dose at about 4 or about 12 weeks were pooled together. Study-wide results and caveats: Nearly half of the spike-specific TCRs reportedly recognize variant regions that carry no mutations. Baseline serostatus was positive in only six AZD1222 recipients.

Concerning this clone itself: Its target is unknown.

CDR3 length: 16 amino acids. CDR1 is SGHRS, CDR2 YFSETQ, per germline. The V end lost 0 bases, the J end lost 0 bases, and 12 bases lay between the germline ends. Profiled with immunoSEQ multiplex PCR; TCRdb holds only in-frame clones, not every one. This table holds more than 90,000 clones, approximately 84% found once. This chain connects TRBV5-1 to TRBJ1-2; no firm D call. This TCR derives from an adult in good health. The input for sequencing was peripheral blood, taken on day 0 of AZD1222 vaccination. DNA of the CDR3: TGCGCCAGCAGCTTGGTAGTGGGGTTAGCTAACTATGGCTACACCTTC. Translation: CASSLVVGLANYGYTF. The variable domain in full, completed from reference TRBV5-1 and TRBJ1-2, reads KAGVTQTPRYLIKTRGQQVTLSCSPISGHRSVSWYQQTPGQGLQFLFEYFSETQRNKGNFPGRFSGRQFSNSRSEMNVSTLELGDSALYLCASSLVVGLANYGYTFGSGTRLTVV.